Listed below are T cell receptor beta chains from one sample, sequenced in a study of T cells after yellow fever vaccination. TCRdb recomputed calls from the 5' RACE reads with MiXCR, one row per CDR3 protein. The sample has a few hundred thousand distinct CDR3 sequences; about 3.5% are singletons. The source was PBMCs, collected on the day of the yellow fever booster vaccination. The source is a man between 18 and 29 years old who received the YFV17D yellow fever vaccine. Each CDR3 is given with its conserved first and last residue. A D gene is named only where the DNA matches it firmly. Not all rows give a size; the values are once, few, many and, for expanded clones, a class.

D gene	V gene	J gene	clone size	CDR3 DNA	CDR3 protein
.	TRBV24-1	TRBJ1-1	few	TGTGCCACCAGTGATAGACTGAACACTGAAGCTTTCTTT	CATSDRLNTEAFF
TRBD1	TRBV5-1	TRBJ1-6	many	TGCGCCAGCAGCAGAGAAAAGCTGACAGGGAATTCACCCCTCCACTTT	CASSREKLTGNSPLHF
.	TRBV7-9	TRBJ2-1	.	TGTGCCAGCAGCCGGACCCACAATGAGCAGTTCTTC	CASSRTHNEQFF
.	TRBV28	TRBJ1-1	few	TGTGCCAGCAGCCCAGGAGGGTCCCGCACTGAAGCTTTCTTT	CASSPGGSRTEAFF
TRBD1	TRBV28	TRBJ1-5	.	TGTGCCAGCAGTCACCGACAGGGTTATCAGCCCCAGCATTTT	CASSHRQGYQPQHF
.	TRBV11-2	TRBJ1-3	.	TGTGCCAGCAGCTTAGGCGGTTACACCATATATTTT	CASSLGGYTIYF
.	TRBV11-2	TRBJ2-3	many	TGTGCCAGCACCCTCACAGATACGCAGTATTTT	CASTLTDTQYF
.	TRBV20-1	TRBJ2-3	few	TGCAGTGTTAGACCCAGGACAACAGATACGCAGTATTTT	CSVRPRTTDTQYF
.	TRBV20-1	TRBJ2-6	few	TGCAGTGCTAGTTTGGGCCTCTCTGGGGCCAACGTCCTGACTTTC	CSASLGLSGANVLTF
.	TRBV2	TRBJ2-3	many	TGTGCCACCTCAGAGCCCTTCACAGATACGCAGTATTTT	CATSEPFTDTQYF
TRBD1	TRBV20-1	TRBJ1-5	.	TGCAGTGCTAGCGCCAGACAGGGGAGGAATCAGCCCCAGCATTTT	CSASARQGRNQPQHF
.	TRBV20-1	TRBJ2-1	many	TGCAGTGCTAGACTTTCTAGGGAGAGGTCCTACAATGAGCAGTTCTTC	CSARLSRERSYNEQFF
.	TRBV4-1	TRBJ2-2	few	TGCGCCAGCAGCCAAGGTTTGGGCACCGGGGAGCTGTTTTTT	CASSQGLGTGELFF
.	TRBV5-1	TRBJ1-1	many	TGCGCCAGCAGCTCGGAGGGTACCACTGAAGCTTTCTTT	CASSSEGTTEAFF
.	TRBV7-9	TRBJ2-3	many	TGTGCCAGCAGCTCCGGGGCGAACACAGATACGCAGTATTTT	CASSSGANTDTQYF
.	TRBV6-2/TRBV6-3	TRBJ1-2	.	TGTGCCAGCAGTCTGAGTAATTTCTATGGCTACACCTTC	CASSLSNFYGYTF
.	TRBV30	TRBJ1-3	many	TGTGCCTGGTCGTGGGGCTCTGGAAACACCATATATTTT	CAWSWGSGNTIYF
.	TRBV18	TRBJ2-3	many	TGTGCCAGCTCACCACCGGCAGTTCCAGATACGCAGTATTTT	CASSPPAVPDTQYF
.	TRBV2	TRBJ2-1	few	TGTGCCAGCAGTCTAAGCAAGAAAGGGGGGGGATTCTTC	CASSLSKKGGGFF
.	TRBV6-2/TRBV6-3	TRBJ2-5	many	TGTGCCAGCAGCCTCACCGGGACGGAAGAGACCCAGTACTTC	CASSLTGTEETQYF
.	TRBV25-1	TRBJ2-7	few	TGTGCCAGCAGTGATCCCCGGGGCGGCTCAAGCTCCTACGAGCAGTACTTC	CASSDPRGGSSSYEQYF
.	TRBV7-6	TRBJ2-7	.	TGTGCCAGCAGCTCCCAGACCGGGACCCCCTACGAGCAGTACTTC	CASSSQTGTPYEQYF